This T cell receptor beta chain was identified in a study of T-cell memory formation after mild COVID-19. Study details: Largely, TCR clusters stayed within a single donor.

TCRdb fed the 5' RACE reads into MiXCR, producing one record per CDR3 protein. The sample has about 260,000 distinct CDR3 sequences; approximately 7.6% are singletons. Trimming removed 6 bases at V and 1 base at J, with 16 bases between. Germline V gives CDR1 SQVTM, CDR2 ANQGSEA. The CDR3 is made up of 14 amino acids. This rearrangement joins TRBV29-1 to TRBJ2-7; D is perhaps TRBD2 (5 bases). Source material: PBMCs or a T cell subset sorted from them (not recorded which). The sequence was collected from a man aged 18 to 30 who had mild COVID-19 (a few samples of this study predate the infection). Cell type and time point are not known. CDR3 loop: CSVRPGFKSYEQYF. CDR3 DNA sequence: TGCAGCGTACGCCCGGGATTTAAGTCCTACGAGCAGTACTTC.